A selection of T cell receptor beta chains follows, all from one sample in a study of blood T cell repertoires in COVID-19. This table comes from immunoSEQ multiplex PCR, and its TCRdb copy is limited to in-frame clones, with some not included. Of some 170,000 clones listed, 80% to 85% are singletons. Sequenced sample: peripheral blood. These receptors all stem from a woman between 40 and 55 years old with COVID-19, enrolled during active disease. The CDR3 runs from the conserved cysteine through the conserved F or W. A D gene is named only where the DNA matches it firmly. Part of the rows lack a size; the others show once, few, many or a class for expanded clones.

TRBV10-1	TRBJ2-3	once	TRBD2	CASSELAGVGTDTQYF	TGCGCCAGCAGTGAACTAGCGGGAGTGGGCACAGATACGCAGTATTTT
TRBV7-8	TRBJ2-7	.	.	CASSPQYEQYF	TGTGCCAGCAGCCCCCAGTACGAGCAGTACTTC
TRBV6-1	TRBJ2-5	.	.	CASSGVRFRQQETQYF	TGTGCCAGCAGTGGGGTAAGATTTAGACAACAAGAGACCCAGTACTTC
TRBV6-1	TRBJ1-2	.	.	CASSDPGGRGYTF	TGTGCCAGCAGTGACCCCGGGGGAAGGGGCTACACCTTC
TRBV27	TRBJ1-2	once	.	CASSFRGYTF	TGTGCCAGCAGTTTCCGTGGCTACACCTTC
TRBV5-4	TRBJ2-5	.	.	CASSLQEAQETQYF	TGTGCCAGCAGCTTACAGGAAGCCCAAGAGACCCAGTACTTC
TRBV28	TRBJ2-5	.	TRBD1	CASRLWDGTGGETQYF	TGTGCCAGCCGATTATGGGACGGGACAGGGGGAGAGACCCAGTACTTC
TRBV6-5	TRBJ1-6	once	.	CASSYGQDYNSPLHF	TGTGCCAGCAGTTACGGGCAGGATTATAATTCACCCCTCCACTTT
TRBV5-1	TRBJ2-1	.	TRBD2	CASSLKRGDNEQFF	TGCGCCAGCAGTCTCAAGCGGGGTGACAATGAGCAGTTCTTC
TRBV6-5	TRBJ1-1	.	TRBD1	CASSYSQGVSTEAFF	TGTGCCAGCAGTTACTCACAGGGGGTAAGCACTGAAGCTTTCTTT
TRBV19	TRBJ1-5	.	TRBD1	CASRPGTGVLESNQPQHF	TGTGCCAGCCGGCCCGGGACAGGGGTTTTAGAAAGCAATCAGCCCCAGCATTTT
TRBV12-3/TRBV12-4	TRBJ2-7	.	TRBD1	CASSSGQGQKQYF	TGTGCCAGCAGTTCGGGACAGGGTCAGAAGCAGTACTTC
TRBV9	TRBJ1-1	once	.	CASSALQGSGTEAFF	TGTGCCAGCAGCGCACTACAGGGTTCGGGGACTGAAGCTTTCTTT
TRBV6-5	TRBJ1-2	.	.	CASSWTGTFYGYTF	TGTGCCAGCAGCTGGACCGGGACATTTTATGGCTACACCTTC
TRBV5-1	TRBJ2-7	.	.	CASSFGGRPYEQYF	TGCGCCAGCAGCTTTGGAGGGAGACCCTACGAGCAGTACTTC
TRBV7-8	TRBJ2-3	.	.	CASSDLGAGKDTQYF	TGTGCCAGCAGCGATCTAGGTGCCGGGAAAGATACGCAGTATTTT
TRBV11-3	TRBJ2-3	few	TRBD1	CASSPTGGSDTQYF	TGTGCCAGCAGCCCTACAGGGGGCTCAGATACGCAGTATTTT
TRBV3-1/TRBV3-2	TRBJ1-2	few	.	CASSQDPGNYGYTF	TGTGCCAGCAGCCAAGATCCAGGAAACTATGGCTACACCTTC
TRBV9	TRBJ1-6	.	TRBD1	CASGWDSNSPLHF	TGTGCCAGCGGCTGGGACAGCAATTCACCCCTCCACTTT
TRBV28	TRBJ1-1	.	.	CASSLSGWNTEAFF	TGTGCCAGCAGTTTGTCGGGGTGGAACACTGAAGCTTTCTTT
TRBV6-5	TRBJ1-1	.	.	CASSKQGMNTEAFF	TGTGCCAGCAGTAAGCAGGGAATGAACACTGAAGCTTTCTTT
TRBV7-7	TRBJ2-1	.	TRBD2	CASSPSAGAYNEQFF	TGTGCTAGCAGCCCTTCGGCGGGAGCCTACAATGAGCAGTTCTTC
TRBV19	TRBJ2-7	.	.	CASSRDSSYEQYF	TGTGCCAGTAGCCGGGACTCTTCCTACGAGCAGTACTTC
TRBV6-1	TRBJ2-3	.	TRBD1	CASSDGTGDPTSTDTQYF	TGTGCCAGCAGTGATGGGACAGGAGACCCAACTAGCACAGATACGCAGTATTTT
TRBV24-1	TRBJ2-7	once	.	CATSDLREVSAVRVNEQYF	TGTGCCACCAGTGATCTCAGGGAGGTGTCGGCAGTCCGAGTAAACGAGCAGTACTTC
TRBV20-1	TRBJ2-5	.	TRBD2	CSASAASGGLRETQYF	TGCAGTGCTAGTGCGGCTAGCGGGGGATTACGGGAGACCCAGTACTTC
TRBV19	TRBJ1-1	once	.	CASSVKRGSTEAFF	TGTGCCAGTAGTGTGAAAAGGGGGAGCACTGAAGCTTTCTTT
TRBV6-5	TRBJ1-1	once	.	CASSYRQGWSTEAFF	TGTGCCAGCAGTTACAGGCAGGGGTGGAGCACTGAAGCTTTCTTT
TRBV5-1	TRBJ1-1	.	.	CASSLDGSGAYTEAFF	TGCGCCAGCAGCTTGGATGGGTCAGGGGCTTACACTGAAGCTTTCTTT
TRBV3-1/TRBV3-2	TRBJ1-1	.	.	CASSQDPGRTFF	TGTGCCAGCAGCCAAGATCCGGGGAGGACTTTCTTT
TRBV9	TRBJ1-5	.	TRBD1	CASSGGGGDQPQHF	TGTGCCAGCAGCGGTGGAGGGGGCGATCAGCCCCAGCATTTT
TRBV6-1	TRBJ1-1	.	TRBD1	CASSERARRTGHTEAFF	TGTGCCAGCAGTGAAAGGGCCCGCCGGACAGGGCACACTGAAGCTTTCTTT
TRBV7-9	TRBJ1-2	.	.	CASSLSGPSYGYTF	TGTGCCAGCAGCTTATCAGGGCCCTCCTATGGCTACACCTTC
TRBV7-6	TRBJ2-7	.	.	CASSDRWQVREQYF	TGTGCCAGCAGCGACCGATGGCAGGTCAGGGAGCAGTACTTC
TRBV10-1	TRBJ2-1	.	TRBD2	CATRLAGAREQFF	TGCGCCACACGACTAGCGGGAGCGCGTGAGCAGTTCTTC
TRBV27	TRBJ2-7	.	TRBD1	CASRLSPFGTGYYEQYF	TGTGCCAGCAGACTCTCACCCTTCGGGACAGGGTATTACGAGCAGTACTTC
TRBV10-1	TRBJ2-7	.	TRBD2	CASSPGLAKVSYEQYF	TGCGCCAGCAGTCCGGGACTAGCGAAGGTATCCTACGAGCAGTACTTC
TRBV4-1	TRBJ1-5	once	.	CASSPLDTVVNQPQHF	TGCGCCAGCAGCCCCCTGGACACGGTAGTGAATCAGCCCCAGCATTTT
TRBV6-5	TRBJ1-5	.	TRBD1	CATDRGANSNQPQHF	TGTGCCACGGACAGGGGGGCTAATAGCAATCAGCCCCAGCATTTT
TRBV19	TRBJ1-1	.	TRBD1	CATHQTGVDTEAFF	TGTGCCACCCATCAGACAGGGGTGGACACTGAAGCTTTCTTT
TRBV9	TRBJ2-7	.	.	CASSDSPNRSSPYEQYF	TGTGCCAGCAGCGACTCTCCTAACAGGTCCTCACCCTACGAGCAGTACTTC
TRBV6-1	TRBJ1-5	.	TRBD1	CASSGQGQLSSNQPQHF	TGTGCCAGCAGTGGACAGGGGCAGTTGAGTAGCAATCAGCCCCAGCATTTT
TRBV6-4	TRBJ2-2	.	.	CASSATETGELFF	TGTGCCAGCAGCGCGACAGAAACCGGGGAGCTGTTTTTT
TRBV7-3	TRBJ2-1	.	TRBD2	CASRRGASGSRRGDEQFF	TGTGCCAGCAGGCGAGGGGCTAGCGGGAGTCGCCGAGGAGATGAGCAGTTCTTC
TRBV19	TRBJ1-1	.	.	CASSALFRQLNTEAFF	TGTGCCAGTAGTGCGTTATTTAGACAGCTGAACACTGAAGCTTTCTTT